The source of this TCR beta chain is a study of blood T cell repertoires in COVID-19. Study-wide background: Acute-phase and convalescent COVID-19 samples originated in the United States, Italy and Spain. Nucleic acid was either cDNA or gDNA, and it came from T cells, B-cell-depleted T cells, or PBMCs.

Trimming stripped 7 bases from V and 6 bases from J, with 8 bases between. The CDR3 spans 11 residues. The authors' processing: Estimates of nucleated cell counts were drawn from the amplification of reference gene primers. Assay used: immunoSEQ multiplex PCR; TCRdb lists only in-frame clones, some missing. D and trimming were read from the DNA, whereas the V and J calls and clone size are those reported in that table. The sample shows approximately 100,000 clones, approximately 87% of them seen only once. This chain uses TRBV12-3 or TRBV12-4 with TRBJ2-3; a possible D gene is TRBD2 (5 bases). The sample taken for sequencing was peripheral blood. The source is a human donor in a cohort sampled during active or convalescent COVID-19. In DNA form, the CDR3 reads TGTGCCAGCATCCGCGGGGATACGCAGTATTTT. Amino acid sequence: CASIRGDTQYF.